The entry that follows covers one TCR beta chain sequence. Its antigen is unidentified. The CDR3 covers 15 residues. Trimming at V came to 6 bases and at J to 0 bases, leaving 6 bases not matched to a gene. Germline V gene data show CDR1 as LNHDA and CDR2 as SQIVND (reference sequence). Sequencing was performed with immunoSEQ multiplex PCR; in TCRdb, only in-frame clones are kept and a portion is missing. This sample has about 550,000 clones, with nearly 97% found just once. CD8 cells classed as naive were CD45RO-negative and positively selected for CCR7, excluding terminally differentiated effector memory CD45RA+ cells. The entry originates in a study of shared clonotypes between healthy human individuals. Turning to the study itself: Used for every donor were three CD4 naive, three CD4 memory, two CD8 naive and one CD8 memory plate. Study conclusions and caveats: Tissue TCR repertoires likely differ from these blood-only repertoires. Estimated clonotype richness was generally higher in naive than memory subsets. Owing to a small donor count, the genetic and exposure-history diversity represented was limited.

This clonotype was sampled from a woman aged 25 to 39 in good health. V and J are TRBV19 and TRBJ2-7, with 9 positions matching TRBD1. Sequencing was carried out using naive CD8+ T cells sorted from blood. DNA of the CDR3: TGTGCCAGTAGCTGGGGACAGGGTGTCTCCTACGAGCAGTACTTC. Its protein is CASSWGQGVSYEQYF.